This T cell receptor (beta chain) derives from a study of identifying expanded T cells in peripheral blood. Study findings and constraints: Variance in clone template counts between two-week samples significantly increased with total template count across all healthy donors. Technical replicates showed approximately 1.2 changed clones; roughly two weeks approximately 16; four weeks 19.

This table comes from immunoSEQ multiplex PCR, and its TCRdb copy is limited to in-frame clones, with some not included. The sample records about 82,000 clones, 70% to 90% being singletons. Healthy donors had no documented immune events, such as infections, while sampled. Germline values: CDR1 SGHNT, CDR2 YENEEA. There are 15 residues in the CDR3. Deletions cut 1 base from V and 2 bases from J, with 9 bases between. Worth noting for this clone: The antigen is unknown.

The source of this sequence is a person aged 18 to 75 in good health. This chain uses TRBV11-3 with TRBJ2-1; D tentatively reads TRBD1 or TRBD2 (5 bases each). The material sequenced was blood. The CDR3 sequence: CASSLGGVAYNEQFF. CDR3 DNA sequence: TGTGCCAGCAGCTTAGGAGGGGTAGCCTACAATGAGCAGTTCTTC. Full variable domain (outside the CDR3, taken from reference TRBV11-3 and TRBJ2-1): EAGVVQSPRYKIIEKKQPVAFWCNPISGHNTLYWYLQNLGQGPELLIRYENEEAVDDSQLPKDRFSAERLKGVDSTLKIQPAELGDSAVYLCASSLGGVAYNEQFFGPGTRLTVL.